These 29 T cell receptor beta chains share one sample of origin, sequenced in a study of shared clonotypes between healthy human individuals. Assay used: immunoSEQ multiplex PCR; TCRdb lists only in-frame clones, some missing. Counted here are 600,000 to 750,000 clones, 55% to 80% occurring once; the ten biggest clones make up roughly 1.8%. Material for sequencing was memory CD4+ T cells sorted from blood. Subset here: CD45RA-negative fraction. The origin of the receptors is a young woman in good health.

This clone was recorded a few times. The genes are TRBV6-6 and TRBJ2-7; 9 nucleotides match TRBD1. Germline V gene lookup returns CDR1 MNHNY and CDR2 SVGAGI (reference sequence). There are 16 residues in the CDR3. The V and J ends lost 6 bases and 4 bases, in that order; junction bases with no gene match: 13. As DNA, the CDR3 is TGTGCCAGCAGACAACCGGGACAGGGCCTCTGGTACGAGCAGTACTTC. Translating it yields CASRQPGQGLWYEQYF.

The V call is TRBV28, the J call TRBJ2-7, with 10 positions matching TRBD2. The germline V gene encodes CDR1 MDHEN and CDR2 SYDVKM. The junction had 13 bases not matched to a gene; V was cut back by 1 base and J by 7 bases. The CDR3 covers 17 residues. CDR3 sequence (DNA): TGTGCCAGCAGTTTATCGGGACTAGCGTGGGGAGATAGAGAGCAGTACTTC. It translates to CASSLSGLAWGDREQYF.

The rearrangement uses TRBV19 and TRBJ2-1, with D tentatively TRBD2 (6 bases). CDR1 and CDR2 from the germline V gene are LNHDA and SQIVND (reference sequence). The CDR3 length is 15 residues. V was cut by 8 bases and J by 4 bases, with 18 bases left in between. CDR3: CASARGTRLYNEQFF. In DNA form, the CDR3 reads TGTGCCAGTGCTCGGGGGACGAGACTATACAATGAGCAGTTCTTC.

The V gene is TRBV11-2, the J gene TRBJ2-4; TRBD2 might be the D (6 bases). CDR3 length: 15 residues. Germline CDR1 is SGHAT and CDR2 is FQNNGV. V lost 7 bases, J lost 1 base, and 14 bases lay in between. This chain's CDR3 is CASTPGVGAKNIQYF. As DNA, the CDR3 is TGTGCCAGCACCCCGGGGGTGGGGGCCAAAAACATTCAGTACTTC.

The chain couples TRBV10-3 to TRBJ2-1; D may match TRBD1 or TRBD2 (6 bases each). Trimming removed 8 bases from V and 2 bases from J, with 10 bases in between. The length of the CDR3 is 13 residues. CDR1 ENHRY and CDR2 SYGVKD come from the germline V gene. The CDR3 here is CAIGGGAYNEQFF. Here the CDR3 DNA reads TGTGCCATCGGAGGGGGAGCCTACAATGAGCAGTTCTTC.

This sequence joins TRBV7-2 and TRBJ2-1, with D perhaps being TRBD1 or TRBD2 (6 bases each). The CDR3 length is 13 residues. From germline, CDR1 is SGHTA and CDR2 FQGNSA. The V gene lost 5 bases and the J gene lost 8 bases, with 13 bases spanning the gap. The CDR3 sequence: CASSPRGVDEQFF. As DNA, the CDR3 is TGTGCCAGCAGCCCTAGGGGGGTCGATGAGCAGTTCTTC. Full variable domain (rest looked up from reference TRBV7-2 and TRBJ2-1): GAGVSQSPSNKVTEKGKDVELRCDPISGHTALYWYRQSLGQGLEFLIYFQGNSAPDKSGLPSDRFSAERTGGSVSTLTIQRTQQEDSAVYLCASSPRGVDEQFFGPGTRLTVL.

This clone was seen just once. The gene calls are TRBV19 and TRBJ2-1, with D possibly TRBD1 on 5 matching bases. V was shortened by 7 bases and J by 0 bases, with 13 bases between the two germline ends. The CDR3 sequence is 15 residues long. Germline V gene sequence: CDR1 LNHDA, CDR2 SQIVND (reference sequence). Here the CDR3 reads CASMGRKSSYNEQFF. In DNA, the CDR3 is TGTGCCAGTATGGGGCGGAAGAGCTCCTACAATGAGCAGTTCTTC.

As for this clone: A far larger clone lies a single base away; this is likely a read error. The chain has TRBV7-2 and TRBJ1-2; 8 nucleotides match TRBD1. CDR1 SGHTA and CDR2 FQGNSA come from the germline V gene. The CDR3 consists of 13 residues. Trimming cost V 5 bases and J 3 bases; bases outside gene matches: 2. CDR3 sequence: CASSQTGDYGYTF. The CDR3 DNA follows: TGTGCCAGCAGCCAGACAGGGGACTATGGCTACACCTTC. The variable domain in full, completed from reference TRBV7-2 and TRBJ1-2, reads GAGVSQSPSNKVTEKGKDVELRCDPISGHTALYWYRQSLGQGLEFLIYFQGNSAPDKSGLPSDRFSAERTGGSVSTLTIQRTQQEDSAVYLCASSQTGDYGYTFGSGTRLTVV.

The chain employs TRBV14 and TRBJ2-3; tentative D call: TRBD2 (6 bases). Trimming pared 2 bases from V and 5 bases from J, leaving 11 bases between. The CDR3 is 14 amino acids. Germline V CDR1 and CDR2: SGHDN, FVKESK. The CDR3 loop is CASSQRRVGDTQYF. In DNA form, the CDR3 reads TGTGCCAGCAGCCAAAGGAGGGTAGGAGATACGCAGTATTTT.

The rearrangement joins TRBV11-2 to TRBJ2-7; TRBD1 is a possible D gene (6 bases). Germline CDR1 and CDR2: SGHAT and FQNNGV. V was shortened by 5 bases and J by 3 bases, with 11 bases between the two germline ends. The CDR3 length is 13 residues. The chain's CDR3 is CASSLRDNYEQYF. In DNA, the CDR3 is TGTGCCAGCAGCCTTCGGGACAACTACGAGCAGTACTTC.

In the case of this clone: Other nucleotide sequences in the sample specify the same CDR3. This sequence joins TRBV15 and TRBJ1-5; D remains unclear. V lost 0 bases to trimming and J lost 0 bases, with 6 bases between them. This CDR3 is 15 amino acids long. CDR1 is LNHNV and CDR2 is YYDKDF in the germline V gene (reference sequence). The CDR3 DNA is TGTGCCACCAGCAGAGATGGCGGTAGCAATCAGCCCCAGCATTTT. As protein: CATSRDGGSNQPQHF.

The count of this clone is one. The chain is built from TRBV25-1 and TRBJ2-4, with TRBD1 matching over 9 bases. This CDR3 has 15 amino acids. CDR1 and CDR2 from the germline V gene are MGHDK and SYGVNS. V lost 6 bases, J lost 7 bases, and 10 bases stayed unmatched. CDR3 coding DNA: TGTGCCAGCAGCGTCTACAGGGGGCGCGGTAACATTCAGTACTTC. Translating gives CASSVYRGRGNIQYF.

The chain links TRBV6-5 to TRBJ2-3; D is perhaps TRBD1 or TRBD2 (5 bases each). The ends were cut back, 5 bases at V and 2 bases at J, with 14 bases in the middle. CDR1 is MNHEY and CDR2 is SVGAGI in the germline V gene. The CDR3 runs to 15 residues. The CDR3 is CASSPGDPYTDTQYF. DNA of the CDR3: TGTGCCAGCAGTCCCGGGGACCCTTACACAGATACGCAGTATTTT.

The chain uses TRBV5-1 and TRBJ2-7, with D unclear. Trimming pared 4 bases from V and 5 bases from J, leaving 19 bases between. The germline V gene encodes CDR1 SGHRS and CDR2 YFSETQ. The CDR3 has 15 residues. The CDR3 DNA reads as TGCGCCAGCAGCCTGGGTTCGCCCGATGTTCACGAGCAGTACTTC. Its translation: CASSLGSPDVHEQYF.

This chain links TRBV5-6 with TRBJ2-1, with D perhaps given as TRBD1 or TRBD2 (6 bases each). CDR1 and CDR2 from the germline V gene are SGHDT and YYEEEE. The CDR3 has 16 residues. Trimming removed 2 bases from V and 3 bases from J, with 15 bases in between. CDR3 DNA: TGTGCCAGCAGCTTAGGAGGGGGATACTTCTACAATGAGCAGTTCTTC. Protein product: CASSLGGGYFYNEQFF.

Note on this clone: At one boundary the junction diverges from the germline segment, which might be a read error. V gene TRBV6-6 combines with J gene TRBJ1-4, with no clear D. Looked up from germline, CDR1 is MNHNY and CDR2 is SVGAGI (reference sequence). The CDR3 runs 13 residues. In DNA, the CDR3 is TGTGCCAGCCGCACACCAACTAAGGAAAAACTGTTTTTT. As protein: CASRTPTKEKLFF.

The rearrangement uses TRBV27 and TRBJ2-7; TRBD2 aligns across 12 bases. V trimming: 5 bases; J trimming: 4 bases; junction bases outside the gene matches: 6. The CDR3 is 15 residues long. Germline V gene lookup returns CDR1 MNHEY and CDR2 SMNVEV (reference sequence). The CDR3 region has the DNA TGTGCCAGCAGTGCCAAGACTAGCGGGAGTTACGAGCAGTACTTC. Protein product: CASSAKTSGSYEQYF.

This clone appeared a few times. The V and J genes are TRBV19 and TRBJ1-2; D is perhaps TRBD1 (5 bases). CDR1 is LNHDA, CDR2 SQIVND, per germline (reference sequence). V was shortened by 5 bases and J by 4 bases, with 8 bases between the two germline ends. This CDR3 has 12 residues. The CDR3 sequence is CASSPTVYGYTF. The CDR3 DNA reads TGTGCCAGTAGTCCGACAGTCTATGGCTACACCTTC.

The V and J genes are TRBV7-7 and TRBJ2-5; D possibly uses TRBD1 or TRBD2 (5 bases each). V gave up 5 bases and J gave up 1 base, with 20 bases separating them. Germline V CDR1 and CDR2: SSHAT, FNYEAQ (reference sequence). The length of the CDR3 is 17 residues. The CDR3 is CASSQGLGVQGQETQYF. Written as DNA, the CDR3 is TGTGCCAGCAGCCAAGGGTTGGGGGTTCAGGGCCAAGAGACCCAGTACTTC.

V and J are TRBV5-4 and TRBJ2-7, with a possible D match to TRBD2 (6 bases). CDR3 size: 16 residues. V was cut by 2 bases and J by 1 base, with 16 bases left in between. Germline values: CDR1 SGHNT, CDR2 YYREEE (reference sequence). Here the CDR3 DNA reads TGTGCCAGCAGCTTAAGGCGCCGCGCGGGATCCTACGAGCAGTACTTC. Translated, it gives CASSLRRRAGSYEQYF. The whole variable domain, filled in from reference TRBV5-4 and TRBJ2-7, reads ETGVTQSPTHLIKTRGQQVTLRCSSQSGHNTVSWYQQALGQGPQFIFQYYREEENGRGNFPPRFSGLQFPNYSSELNVNALELDDSALYLCASSLRRRAGSYEQYFGPGTRLTVT.

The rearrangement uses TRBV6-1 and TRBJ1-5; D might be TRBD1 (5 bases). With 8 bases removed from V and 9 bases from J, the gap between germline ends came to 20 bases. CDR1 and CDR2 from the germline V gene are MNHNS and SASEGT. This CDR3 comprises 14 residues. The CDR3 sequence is CASVPGRSLGPQHF. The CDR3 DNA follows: TGTGCCAGCGTTCCGGGACGGTCATTAGGGCCCCAGCATTTT.

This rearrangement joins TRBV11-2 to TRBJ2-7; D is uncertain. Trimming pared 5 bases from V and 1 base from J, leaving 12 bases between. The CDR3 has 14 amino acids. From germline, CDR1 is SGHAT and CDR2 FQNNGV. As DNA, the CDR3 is TGTGCCAGCAGCCGGCCTTCTACTTCCTACGAGCAGTACTTC. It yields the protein CASSRPSTSYEQYF.

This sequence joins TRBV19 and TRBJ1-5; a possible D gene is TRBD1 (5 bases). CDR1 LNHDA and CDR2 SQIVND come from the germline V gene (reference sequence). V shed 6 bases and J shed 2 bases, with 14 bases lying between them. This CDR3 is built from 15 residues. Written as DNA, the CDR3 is TGTGCCAGTAGATATAGAGGGACGGGCAATCAGCCCCAGCATTTT. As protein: CASRYRGTGNQPQHF.

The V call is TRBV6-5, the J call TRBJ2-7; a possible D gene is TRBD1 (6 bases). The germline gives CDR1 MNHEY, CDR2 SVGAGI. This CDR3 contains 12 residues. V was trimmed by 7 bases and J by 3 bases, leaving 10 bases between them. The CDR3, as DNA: TGTGCCAGCACCGGACAGCGCTACGAGCAGTACTTC. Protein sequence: CASTGQRYEQYF.

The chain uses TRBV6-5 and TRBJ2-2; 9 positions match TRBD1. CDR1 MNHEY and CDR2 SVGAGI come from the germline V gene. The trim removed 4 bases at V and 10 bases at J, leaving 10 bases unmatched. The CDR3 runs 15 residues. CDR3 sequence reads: CASSSPGQGREELFF. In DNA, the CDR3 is TGTGCCAGCAGTTCTCCCGGACAGGGGAGGGAGGAGCTGTTTTTT.

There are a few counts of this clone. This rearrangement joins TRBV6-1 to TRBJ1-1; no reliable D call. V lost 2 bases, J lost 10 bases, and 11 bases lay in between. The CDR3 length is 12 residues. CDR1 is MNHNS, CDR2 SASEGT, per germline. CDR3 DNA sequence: TGTGCCAGCAGTGAAATGGAGGGAGCAGCTTTCTTT. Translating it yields CASSEMEGAAFF.

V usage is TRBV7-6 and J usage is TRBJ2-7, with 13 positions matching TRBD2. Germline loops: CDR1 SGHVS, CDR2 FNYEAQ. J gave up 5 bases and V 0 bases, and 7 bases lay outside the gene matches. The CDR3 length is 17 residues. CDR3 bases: TGTGCCAGCAGCTTAGCGGGAGGGACTAGCGGGATCCACGAGCAGTACTTC. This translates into CASSLAGGTSGIHEQYF.

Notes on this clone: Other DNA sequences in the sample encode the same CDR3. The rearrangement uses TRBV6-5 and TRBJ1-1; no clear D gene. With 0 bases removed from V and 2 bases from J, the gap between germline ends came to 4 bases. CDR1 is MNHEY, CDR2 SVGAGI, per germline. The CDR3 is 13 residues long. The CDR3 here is CASSYSVNTEAFF. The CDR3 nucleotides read TGTGCCAGCAGTTACTCGGTCAACACTGAAGCTTTCTTT.

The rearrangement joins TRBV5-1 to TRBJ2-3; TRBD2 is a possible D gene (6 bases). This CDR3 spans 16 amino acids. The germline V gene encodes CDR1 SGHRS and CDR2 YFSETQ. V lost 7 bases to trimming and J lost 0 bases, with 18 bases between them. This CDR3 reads CASGDQGGLSTDTQYF. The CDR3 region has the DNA TGCGCCAGCGGAGACCAGGGAGGCCTTAGCACAGATACGCAGTATTTT. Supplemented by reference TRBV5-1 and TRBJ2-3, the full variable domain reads KAGVTQTPRYLIKTRGQQVTLSCSPISGHRSVSWYQQTPGQGLQFLFEYFSETQRNKGNFPGRFSGRQFSNSRSEMNVSTLELGDSALYLCASGDQGGLSTDTQYFGPGTRLTVL.